This T cell receptor (beta chain) is drawn from a study of T cells after yellow fever vaccination. Broader study findings: From the bulk population, abundant clonotypes could contaminate and appear within FACS-sorted repertoires. Among primary-vaccination clones, most reappeared after the booster, at roughly 96% for CD4 and around 91% for CD8.

V dropped 7 bases and J dropped 9 bases, with 10 bases sitting between them. This CDR3 has 10 residues. Germline assignment: CDR1 SGHNT and CDR2 YYREEE (reference sequence). Notes on this clonotype: Antigen unknown.

Template switching by 5'RACE produced TCR cDNA, adding a universal primer site and UMIs. TCRdb called the 5' RACE reads again in MiXCR, with one record for every CDR3 protein. The repertoire holds 250,000 to 350,000 distinct CDR3 sequences, with around 4.5% as singletons. The sequences come from PBMCs, collected 15 days after the yellow fever booster vaccination. The receptor comes from a man between 18 and 29 years old who received the YFV17D yellow fever vaccine. V usage is TRBV5-4 and J usage is TRBJ2-5, with D unresolved. The CDR3 DNA follows: TGTGCCAGCGGCGAAGGATCCCAGTACTTC. It specifies CASGEGSQYF. The variable domain in full, completed from reference TRBV5-4 and TRBJ2-5, reads ETGVTQSPTHLIKTRGQQVTLRCSSQSGHNTVSWYQQALGQGPQFIFQYYREEENGRGNFPPRFSGLQFPNYSSELNVNALELDDSALYLCASGEGSQYFGPGTRLLVL.